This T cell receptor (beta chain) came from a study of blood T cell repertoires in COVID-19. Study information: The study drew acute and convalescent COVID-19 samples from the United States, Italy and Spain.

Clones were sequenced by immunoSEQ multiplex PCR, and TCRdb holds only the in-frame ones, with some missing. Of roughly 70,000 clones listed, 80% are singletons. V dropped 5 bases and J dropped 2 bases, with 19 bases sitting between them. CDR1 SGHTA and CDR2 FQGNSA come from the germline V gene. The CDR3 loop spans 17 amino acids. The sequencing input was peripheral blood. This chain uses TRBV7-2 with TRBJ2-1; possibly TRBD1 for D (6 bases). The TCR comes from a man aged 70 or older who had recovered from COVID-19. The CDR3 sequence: CASSPRAGGGAYNEQFF. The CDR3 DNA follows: TGTGCCAGCAGCCCACGGGCAGGTGGGGGCGCCTACAATGAGCAGTTCTTC.